This TCR beta chain was captured by sequencing in a study of blood T cell repertoires in COVID-19. The method was immunoSEQ multiplex PCR; TCRdb's version includes in-frame clones alone and lacks a portion of them. The table records approximately 150,000 clones, about four fifths of them present only once. Germline-derived CDR1 and CDR2 are SGHAT and FQDESV (reference sequence). V gave up 5 bases and J gave up 0 bases; unmatched junction bases: 6. The CDR3 has 16 residues. V is TRBV11-1 and J is TRBJ1-3, with 8 bases that match TRBD1. The sample was peripheral blood. The source is a woman in her fifties or sixties with COVID-19, enrolled during active disease. CDR3 sequence: CASSQGQGFSGNTIYF. The CDR3 nucleotides read TGTGCCAGCAGCCAAGGACAGGGATTCTCTGGAAACACCATATATTTT. Full variable domain (outside the CDR3, taken from reference TRBV11-1 and TRBJ1-3): EAEVAQSPRYKITEKSQAVAFWCDPISGHATLYWYRQILGQGPELLVQFQDESVVDDSQLPKDRFSAERLKGVDSTLKIQPAELGDSAMYLCASSQGQGFSGNTIYFGEGSWLTVV.